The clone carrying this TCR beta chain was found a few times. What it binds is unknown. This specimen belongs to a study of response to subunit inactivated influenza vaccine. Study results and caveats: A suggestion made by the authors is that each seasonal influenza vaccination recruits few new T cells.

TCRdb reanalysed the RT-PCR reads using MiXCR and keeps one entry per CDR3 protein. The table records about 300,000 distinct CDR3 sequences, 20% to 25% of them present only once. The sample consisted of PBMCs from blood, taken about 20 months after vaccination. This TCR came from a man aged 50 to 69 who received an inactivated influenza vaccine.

CDR3 amino acids: CASSFSSGSWNEQYF. In DNA, the CDR3 is TGTGCCAGCAGTTTTTCCAGCGGGAGTTGGAACGAGCAGTACTTC. This rearrangement joins TRBV28 to TRBJ2-7; TRBD2 aligns across 8 bases. Unmatched junction bases numbered 9, after V lost 3 bases and J lost 5 bases. The CDR3 is 15 residues long. CDR1 and CDR2 (germline): MDHEN, SYDVKM.